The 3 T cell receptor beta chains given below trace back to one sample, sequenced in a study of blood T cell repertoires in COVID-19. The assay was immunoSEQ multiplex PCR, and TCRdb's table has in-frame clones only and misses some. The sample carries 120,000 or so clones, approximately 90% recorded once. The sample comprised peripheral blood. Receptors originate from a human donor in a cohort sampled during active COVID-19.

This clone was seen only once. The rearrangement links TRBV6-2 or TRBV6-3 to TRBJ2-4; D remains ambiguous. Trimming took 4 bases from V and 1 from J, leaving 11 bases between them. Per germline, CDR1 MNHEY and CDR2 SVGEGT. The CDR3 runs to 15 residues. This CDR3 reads CASSFRHLAKNIQYF. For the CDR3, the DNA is TGTGCCAGCAGTTTTAGACACCTCGCCAAAAACATTCAGTACTTC.

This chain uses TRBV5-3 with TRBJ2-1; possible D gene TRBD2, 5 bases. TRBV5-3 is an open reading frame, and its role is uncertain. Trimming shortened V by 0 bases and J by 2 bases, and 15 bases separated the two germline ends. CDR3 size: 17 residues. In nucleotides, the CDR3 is TGTGCCAGAAGCTTGGTTTCGGGAAGATTGGCCTACAATGAGCAGTTCTTC. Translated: CARSLVSGRLAYNEQFF.

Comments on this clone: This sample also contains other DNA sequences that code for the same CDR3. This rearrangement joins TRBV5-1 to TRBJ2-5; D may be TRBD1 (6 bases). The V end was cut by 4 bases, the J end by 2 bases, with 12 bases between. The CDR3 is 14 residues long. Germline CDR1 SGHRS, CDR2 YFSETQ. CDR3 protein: CASSKGQGQETQYF. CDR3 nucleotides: TGCGCCAGCAGCAAAGGGCAGGGGCAAGAGACCCAGTACTTC.